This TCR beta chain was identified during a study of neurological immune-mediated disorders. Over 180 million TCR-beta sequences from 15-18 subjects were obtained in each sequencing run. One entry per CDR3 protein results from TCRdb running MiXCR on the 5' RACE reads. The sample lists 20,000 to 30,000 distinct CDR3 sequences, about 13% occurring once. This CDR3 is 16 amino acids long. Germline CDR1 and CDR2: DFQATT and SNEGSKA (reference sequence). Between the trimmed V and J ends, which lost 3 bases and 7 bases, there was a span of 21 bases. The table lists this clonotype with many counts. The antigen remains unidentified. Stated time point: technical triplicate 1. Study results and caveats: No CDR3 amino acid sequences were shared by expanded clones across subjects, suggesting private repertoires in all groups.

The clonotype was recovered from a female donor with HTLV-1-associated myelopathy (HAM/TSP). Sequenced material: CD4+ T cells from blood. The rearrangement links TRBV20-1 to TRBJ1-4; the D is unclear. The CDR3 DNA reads TGCAGTGCTAGGCCCCCGGGTTTTCAGGAAGGTGAAAAACTGTTTTTT. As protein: CSARPPGFQEGEKLFF.